What follows are 17 T cell receptor beta chains derived from one specimen sequenced in a study of Ad26.COV2.S vaccination and SARS-CoV-2 variants. Assay used: immunoSEQ multiplex PCR; TCRdb lists only in-frame clones, some missing. The table lists about 430,000 clones, about nine tenths of them singletons. Treatment defined: roughly 19 received Ad26.COV2.S at low or high dose, single or two shots; roughly five received placebo; per-sample allocation not given. Samples were taken on day 63 after the first vaccine or placebo injection. The starting material was peripheral blood, obtained in a trial of Ad26.COV2.S vaccine versus placebo. The source of these receptors is a person aged 18-60 years who received the Ad26.COV2.S COVID-19 vaccine or a placebo.

The genes are TRBV12-3 or TRBV12-4 and TRBJ2-1; D remains ambiguous. This CDR3 has 13 residues. Deletions cut 3 bases from V and 12 bases from J, with 15 bases between. CDR3 in DNA: TGTGCCAGCAGTTTTCGCCACTTGAGTGGGCAGTTCTTC. This encodes CASSFRHLSGQFF.

The chain recombines TRBV4-3 with TRBJ2-7; TRBD1 matches 8 bases. Trimming at V came to 3 bases and at J to 2 bases, leaving 9 bases not matched to a gene. From germline, CDR1 is LGHNA and CDR2 YSLEER. This CDR3 comprises 16 residues. The CDR3 coding sequence is TGCGCCAGCAGCCAGGATTGGGCGGACAGGGCCTACGAGCAGTACTTC. It translates to CASSQDWADRAYEQYF.

The rearrangement links TRBV2 to TRBJ1-2, with 10 bases matching TRBD1. In germline, CDR1 is SNHLY, CDR2 FYNNEI. The J segment lost 1 base and the V segment lost 5 bases, leaving 4 bases of the junction unmatched. CDR3 length equals 15 residues. CDR3 sequence reads: CASSRDRGNNYGYTF. The CDR3 DNA reads as TGTGCCAGCAGTCGGGACAGGGGAAATAACTATGGCTACACCTTC.

The chain recombines TRBV10-3 with TRBJ1-1; 8 bases agree with TRBD1. V lost 5 bases, J lost 0 bases, and 5 bases stayed unmatched. CDR1 and CDR2 from the germline V gene are ENHRY and SYGVKD. The CDR3 has 15 residues. The CDR3 sequence: CAISSDRALNTEAFF. The CDR3 bases are TGTGCCATCAGTTCGGACAGGGCATTGAACACTGAAGCTTTCTTT.

V gene TRBV6-4 combines with J gene TRBJ2-3; 7 positions agree with TRBD2. CDR1 and CDR2 from the germline V gene are MRHNA and SNTAGT. V gave up 7 bases and J gave up 0 bases; unmatched junction bases: 7. The CDR3 sequence is 15 residues long. Written as DNA, the CDR3 is TGTGCCAGCACCGAAGGCGGGAGAAGCACAGATACGCAGTATTTT. This sequence encodes CASTEGGRSTDTQYF.

The chain recombines TRBV10-3 with TRBJ1-3, with 8 positions matching TRBD1. The V segment lost 6 bases and the J segment 8 bases; nucleotides outside the gene matches: 6. Germline-derived CDR1 and CDR2 are ENHRY and SYGVKD. The length of the CDR3 is 13 residues. The CDR3 region is CAIRAGGSDTIYF. CDR3 DNA: TGTGCCATCAGGGCAGGGGGCTCGGACACCATATATTTT.

The V call is TRBV11-2, the J call TRBJ1-1; no clear D. Per the germline V gene, CDR1 is SGHAT and CDR2 is FQNNGV. This CDR3 is 14 amino acids long. Trimming removed 2 bases from V and 5 bases from J, with 12 bases in between. The CDR3 reads CASSLSETGTEAFF. CDR3 DNA sequence: TGTGCCAGCAGCTTAAGTGAGACGGGAACTGAAGCTTTCTTT.

Only a few counts were recorded for this clone. The chain couples TRBV19 to TRBJ1-5; D unresolved. V dropped 5 bases and J dropped 1 base, with 9 bases sitting between them. The CDR3 spans 14 residues. Germline CDR1 is LNHDA and CDR2 is SQIVND (reference sequence). This CDR3 is CASSSVGSNQPQHF. The CDR3 nucleotides read TGTGCCAGTAGTTCGGTGGGCAGCAATCAGCCCCAGCATTTT.

This clone has only one observation. The CDR3 bases are TGTGCCAGTATGGATCCCAGGGGGCTCTCGAACACTGAAGCTTTCTTT. Residues: CASMDPRGLSNTEAFF. The chain is built from TRBV19 and TRBJ1-1, with 8 bases aligning to TRBD1. CDR1 is LNHDA and CDR2 is SQIVND in the germline V gene (reference sequence). Losses at the gene ends were 7 bases for V and 1 base for J; bases not matched to a gene: 11. The CDR3 has 16 residues.

The chain combines TRBV11-2 with TRBJ2-2; D call uncertain. V lost 2 bases and J 6 bases, leaving 16 bases between the germline ends. Germline CDR1 SGHAT, CDR2 FQNNGV. There are 16 residues in the CDR3. The CDR3 reads CASSLFGSAAPGELFF. As DNA, the CDR3 is TGTGCCAGCAGCTTATTCGGTTCGGCCGCCCCCGGGGAGCTGTTTTTT.

CDR3 nucleotides: TGTGCCAGCAGTGAAGGCCGCGAGCAGTACTTC. Translating it yields CASSEGREQYF. The chain combines TRBV6-1 with TRBJ2-7, with D hard to call. Deletions cut 1 base from V and 6 bases from J, with 4 bases between. Germline V CDR1 and CDR2: MNHNS, SASEGT. The CDR3 loop spans 11 amino acids.

This clone appeared once. The CDR3 is CASSLGGTYNEQFF. The CDR3 DNA sequence: TGTGCCAGCAGTTTAGGTGGGACCTACAATGAGCAGTTCTTC. The chain carries TRBV27 and TRBJ2-1; D not resolved. Trimming cost V 2 bases and J 2 bases, with 7 bases left between them. The CDR3 covers 14 residues. Germline V gene sequence: CDR1 MNHEY, CDR2 SMNVEV (reference sequence).

The CDR3 loop is CASSLGGALAQTNEKLFF. CDR3 sequence (DNA): TGTGCCAGCAGCTTAGGGGGGGCGCTGGCCCAGACTAATGAAAAACTGTTTTTT. The V and J genes are TRBV7-2 and TRBJ1-4; D perhaps matches TRBD1 (6 bases). This CDR3 has 18 residues. The germline V and J ends were trimmed by 1 base and 2 bases, with 17 bases remaining between them. The germline CDR1 and CDR2 sequences are SGHTA and FQGNSA.

The chain couples TRBV19 to TRBJ2-1, with 7 bases lining up with TRBD2. The ends lost 5 bases at V and 6 bases at J; junction bases unmatched: 10. The CDR3 runs 15 residues. Looked up from germline, CDR1 is LNHDA and CDR2 is SQIVND (reference sequence). The CDR3 DNA is TGTGCCAGTAGTCTAGCGGATGGCCCCGGCAATGAGCAGTTCTTC. This encodes CASSLADGPGNEQFF.

CDR3: CASSSGASAEAFF. The CDR3 DNA sequence: TGCGCCAGCAGCTCCGGAGCTTCGGCTGAAGCTTTCTTT. This rearrangement joins TRBV5-1 to TRBJ1-1; D remains ambiguous. This CDR3 is 13 amino acids long. V was trimmed by 3 bases and J by 6 bases, leaving 12 bases between them. In germline, CDR1 is SGHRS, CDR2 YFSETQ.

The chain couples TRBV19 to TRBJ2-7; D not certain. The CDR3 loop spans 13 amino acids. The germline V gene has CDR1 LNHDA and CDR2 SQIVND (reference sequence). Between the trimmed V and J ends, which lost 1 base and 7 bases, there was a span of 11 bases. CDR3: CASSIVSSREQYF. Written as DNA, the CDR3 is TGTGCCAGTAGTATAGTCTCCTCTCGGGAGCAGTACTTC.

J is TRBJ2-1 and V is TRBV20-1; 10 bases are shared with TRBD2. Germline-derived CDR1 and CDR2 are DFQATT and SNEGSKA (reference sequence). Trimming removed 3 bases from V and 8 bases from J; junction bases left unmatched: 13. This CDR3 region has 16 residues. The CDR3 is CSASKLEREGRYEQFF. Written as DNA, the CDR3 is TGCAGTGCTAGTAAACTCGAGCGGGAGGGCCGCTATGAGCAGTTCTTC.